This T cell receptor beta chain was found in a study of ipilimumab plus nivolumab after autologous stem cell transplantation (dated by TCRdb to the early 2020s). Background on the whole study: The median number of doses received by trial patients was 4 to 6 for ipilimumab and about 8 for nivolumab. The intent-to-treat population of the trial consisted of under 45 patients. Primary refractory and relapsed disease were included in the DLBCL cohort, with 18-month progression-free survival of about 86% and 27%, respectively. Patients in the trial were undergoing autologous transplant and had high-risk diffuse large B cell lymphoma, mature T cell lymphoma, or multiple myeloma. What the study reported, not specific to this receptor: Combined checkpoint inhibition appeared tolerable as post-transplant consolidation, according to the authors' conclusion. Per the authors, a biologic rationale for further study of the post-transplant checkpoint inhibition approach was offered by T cell receptor repertoire, regulatory T cell phenotype and gut microbiota profiles.

Ipilimumab was given at 1 mg/kg intravenously on day 1 of selected weeks, and checkpoint therapy started 14 to 28 days after autologous transplant. Patients received nivolumab at 3 mg/kg intravenously on day 1 of weeks 1, 4, 7, 10, and every two weeks through week 26. Combined checkpoint inhibition with ipilimumab and nivolumab as consolidation after autologous stem cell transplantation was tested in a Phase Ib clinical trial. The CDR3, cysteine through phenylalanine, is 13 amino acids long. CDR3 DNA is the only sequence kept; it has 39 bases, read in frame from the first base. The germline V gene (reference sequence) yields SEHNR for CDR1 and FQNEAQ for CDR2. V loses 1 base, J loses 8 bases, and the germline ends lie 11 bases apart. Worth noting for this clone: Its recognized antigen is unknown. No much larger clone is present one base from it, and per-base qualities are unavailable.

To prepare the library, the immunoSEQ multiplex PCR assay was applied. TCRdb retrieved this table from immuneACCESS and kept in-frame rearrangements only. Not all clones are present; in checked studies, unresolved V genes account for under half, and no reason is known for the remainder. The sample has tens of thousands of clones on record, about 86% of them singletons. 5.2% of the sample is taken by the ten largest. The rearranged segments are TRBV7-9 and TRBJ1-2, with TRBD1 perhaps the D gene, on 5 matching bases. Sequencing used PBMCs, obtained in a trial of ipilimumab plus nivolumab as post-transplant consolidation. The clonotype originates from a male donor with diffuse large B-cell lymphoma. The CDR3: CASSLEQGLGYTF. The DNA sequence reads TGTGCCAGCAGCTTAGAGCAGGGTTTGGGCTACACCTTC. The CDR3 plus the reference TRBV7-9 and TRBJ1-2 genes for the other parts give the full variable domain: DTGVSQNPRHKITKRGQNVTFRCDPISEHNRLYWYRQTLGQGPEFLTYFQNEAQLEKSRLLSDRFSAERPKGSFSTLEIQRTEQGDSAMYLCASSLEQGLGYTFGSGTRLTVV.